This T cell receptor beta chain came from a study of CD8 T cells in ankylosing spondylitis. General study findings and limits: Some of these motif variants have turned up before, in reports on reactive arthritis synovial fluid and blood. For ankylosing spondylitis blood, a TCR beta motif of 7 or 8 highly homologous variants appeared characteristic.

This clonotype turned up a few times. The target antigen is unknown. Per the germline V gene, CDR1 is SQVTM and CDR2 is ANQGSEA. J lost 4 bases, V lost 6 bases, and 8 bases had no gene match. The CDR3 sequence is 13 residues long. By quantitative 5'-RACE with molecular barcodes, the TCR beta libraries were made. Each CDR3 protein is one row after TCRdb ran MiXCR on the 5' RACE reads. This table holds 350,000 or so distinct CDR3 sequences, 6.5% to 10% found once. The sample taken for sequencing was blood, either unsorted or a sorted T cell fraction (not recorded which). This sequence was found in a male donor with ankylosing spondylitis. The chain recombines TRBV29-1 with TRBJ1-2; TRBD1 aligns across 7 bases. The CDR3, as DNA: TGCAGCGTGGATCAGGGGGACCTCTATGGCTACACCTTC. Its protein product is CSVDQGDLYGYTF.